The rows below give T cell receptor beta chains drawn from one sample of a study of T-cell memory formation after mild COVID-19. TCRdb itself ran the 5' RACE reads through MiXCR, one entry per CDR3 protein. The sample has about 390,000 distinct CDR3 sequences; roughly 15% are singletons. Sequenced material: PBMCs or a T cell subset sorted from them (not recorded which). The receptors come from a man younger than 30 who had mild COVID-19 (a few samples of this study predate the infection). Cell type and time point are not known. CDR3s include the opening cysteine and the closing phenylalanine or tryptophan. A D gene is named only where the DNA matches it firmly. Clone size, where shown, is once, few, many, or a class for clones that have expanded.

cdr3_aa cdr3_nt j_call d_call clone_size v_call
CASSLGGWGGWGGYTF TGTGCCAGCAGCTTGGGCGGCTGGGGGGGCTGGGGAGGCTACACCTTC TRBJ1-2 - - TRBV5-4
CASSQDWPGMNTEAFF TGTGCCAGCAGCCAAGATTGGCCGGGGATGAACACTGAAGCTTTCTTT TRBJ1-1 - many TRBV4-2
CASRPSVDSYNEQFF TGCGCCAGCAGACCGAGCGTAGACTCCTACAATGAGCAGTTCTTC TRBJ2-1 - - TRBV5-1
CASSYGGTAGDTQYF TGCGCCAGCAGCTATGGAGGGACGGCGGGGGATACGCAGTATTTT TRBJ2-3 - few TRBV5-1
CASSRRETSTDTQYF TGCGCCAGCAGCCGCAGGGAGACTAGCACAGATACGCAGTATTTT TRBJ2-3 - few TRBV4-1
CASSSGQSSTDTQYF TGTGCCAGCAGTTCGGGACAGTCTAGCACAGATACGCAGTATTTT TRBJ2-3 TRBD1 - TRBV12-3/TRBV12-4
CASSWDMSETQYF TGCGCCAGCAGCTGGGACATGAGTGAGACCCAGTACTTC TRBJ2-5 - - TRBV5-1
CASSPRDGGSDTIYF TGTGCCAGCAGCCCCAGGGACGGCGGATCGGACACCATATATTTT TRBJ1-3 - few TRBV3-1
CASSQSRAQPQHF TGTGCCAGCAGCCAATCGCGGGCTCAGCCCCAGCATTTT TRBJ1-5 - few TRBV16
CSAAAGQGAKAYEQYF TGCAGTGCTGCGGCGGGACAGGGGGCAAAGGCCTACGAGCAGTACTTC TRBJ2-7 TRBD1 - TRBV20-1
CSALDRVVPTETQYF TGCAGTGCCCTGGACAGGGTGGTACCGACAGAGACCCAGTACTTC TRBJ2-5 TRBD1 many TRBV20-1
CASSSGRGNNEQFF TGTGCCAGCAGCTCCGGGCGGGGGAACAATGAGCAGTTCTTC TRBJ2-1 TRBD2 few TRBV7-9
CASSFLTVGETQYF TGTGCCAGCAGCTTCCTGACTGTGGGCGAGACCCAGTACTTC TRBJ2-5 - - TRBV7-8
CASSFAASGGVGETQYF TGTGCCAGCAGCTTCGCGGCTAGCGGGGGAGTTGGGGAGACCCAGTACTTC TRBJ2-5 TRBD2 few TRBV7-9
CASSHPWGGYGYTF TGTGCCAGCAGCCACCCCTGGGGGGGGTATGGCTACACCTTC TRBJ1-2 - - TRBV7-2
CASSLPGTGGFSPLHF TGCGCCAGCAGCTTACCCGGGACAGGGGGCTTTTCACCCCTCCACTTT TRBJ1-6 TRBD1 few TRBV5-1
CASSFVNQPQHF TGTGCCAGCAGTTTTGTAAATCAGCCCCAGCATTTT TRBJ1-5 - few TRBV12-3/TRBV12-4
CASGRQGLDTQYF TGTGCCAGCGGTCGACAGGGGCTAGATACGCAGTATTTT TRBJ2-3 TRBD1 many TRBV7-2
CASSQGQGGRQPQHF TGCGCCAGCAGCCAAGGACAGGGCGGGCGACAGCCCCAGCATTTT TRBJ1-5 TRBD1 few TRBV4-1
CASSLAGTNEKLFF TGCGCCAGCAGCTTGGCCGGAACTAATGAAAAACTGTTTTTT TRBJ1-4 - few TRBV5-1
CSAGPRGKPNEQYF TGCAGTGCTGGGCCGCGGGGGAAGCCCAACGAGCAGTACTTC TRBJ2-7 TRBD2 - TRBV20-1
CASSPGNPSSYNEQFF TGTGCCAGCTCCCCAGGGAATCCGAGCTCCTACAATGAGCAGTTCTTC TRBJ2-1 - - TRBV18
CASNRDGNEKLFF TGTGCCAGTAACCGGGACGGTAATGAAAAACTGTTTTTT TRBJ1-4 - - TRBV19
CASSLRGGPPYEQYF TGTGCCAGCAGTCTGCGCGGGGGGCCCCCCTACGAGCAGTACTTC TRBJ2-7 TRBD2 few TRBV27
CASSIQGPYGYTF TGTGCCAGCAGCATACAGGGCCCCTATGGCTACACCTTC TRBJ1-2 - few TRBV5-5
CASSQTSGGSETQYF TGCGCCAGCAGTCAGACTAGCGGGGGGAGTGAGACCCAGTACTTC TRBJ2-5 TRBD2 few TRBV5-1
CASSYSRGNQPQHF TGTGCCAGCAGTTACAGTAGGGGCAATCAGCCCCAGCATTTT TRBJ1-5 - - TRBV6-5
CSARRDRVTGELFF TGCAGTGCTAGAAGGGACAGGGTAACCGGGGAGCTGTTTTTT TRBJ2-2 TRBD1 - TRBV20-1
CASSSGDTGNTIYF TGCGCCAGCAGCTCAGGGGATACGGGAAACACCATATATTTT TRBJ1-3 - - TRBV5-1
CASSSQRGETQYF TGTGCCAGCAGCTCCCAGCGGGGAGAGACCCAGTACTTC TRBJ2-5 TRBD2 - TRBV28
CASSLGALPFTDTQYF TGTGCCAGCAGCTTAGGAGCGTTACCCTTCACAGATACGCAGTATTTT TRBJ2-3 - few TRBV7-6
CASSLLGRGEAFF TGTGCCAGCAGTTTATTGGGCCGAGGAGAAGCTTTCTTT TRBJ1-1 - few TRBV28
CDSQNSGGPNEQFF TGCGACAGCCAGAACTCCGGGGGGCCCAATGAGCAGTTCTTC TRBJ2-1 - - TRBV5-1
CSVSMRLQSPYEQYF TGCAGCGTCTCAATGCGTCTCCAGTCCCCCTACGAGCAGTACTTC TRBJ2-7 - - TRBV29-1
CSARDPWGWETQYF TGCAGTGCTAGAGATCCTTGGGGCTGGGAGACCCAGTACTTC TRBJ2-5 - - TRBV20-1
CASSPRQGRDGYTF TGTGCCAGCAGCCCGAGACAGGGAAGGGATGGCTACACCTTC TRBJ1-2 TRBD1 - TRBV3-1
CASSYSTAFPGELFF TGTGCCAGCAGTTACTCGACAGCTTTCCCGGGGGAGCTGTTTTTT TRBJ2-2 - - TRBV6-5
CASRRGQEETQYF TGTGCCAGCAGGAGGGGACAGGAAGAGACCCAGTACTTC TRBJ2-5 TRBD1 - TRBV2
CASSEDRGDLYEQYF TGTGCCAGCAGCGAAGACCGGGGGGACCTCTACGAGCAGTACTTC TRBJ2-7 TRBD2 few TRBV7-2
CASSSLWGKANTGELFF TGTGCCAGCAGTTCTCTGTGGGGGAAAGCGAACACCGGGGAGCTGTTTTTT TRBJ2-2 - few TRBV6-6
CASSQDHNLETQYF TGCGCCAGCAGCCAAGATCACAACTTAGAGACCCAGTACTTC TRBJ2-5 - once TRBV4-3
CASSRLAGGPGF TGTGCCAGCAGCCGACTAGCGGGGGGGCCTGGGTTC TRBJ2-5 TRBD2 - TRBV7-2
CASSQDPGQGTGTQYF TGTGCCAGCAGCCAAGATCCTGGGCAGGGAACCGGGACCCAGTACTTC TRBJ2-5 - few TRBV4-2
CSAKTPSPDTQYF TGCAGTGCTAAAACCCCCTCCCCAGATACGCAGTATTTT TRBJ2-3 - few TRBV20-1
CASKGLDRVTDTQYF TGTGCCAGCAAGGGGCTAGACAGGGTCACAGATACGCAGTATTTT TRBJ2-3 TRBD1 - TRBV6-5
CASSTGMGGADTQYF TGTGCCAGCAGTACAGGGATGGGTGGGGCAGATACGCAGTATTTT TRBJ2-3 - - TRBV6-1
CASSRPQGRGTEAFF TGTGCCAGCAGCCGACCACAGGGGCGTGGAACTGAAGCTTTCTTT TRBJ1-1 TRBD1 - TRBV7-6
CASSIRTGAKGETQYF TGTGCCAGCAGCATTCGGACAGGCGCAAAGGGAGAGACCCAGTACTTC TRBJ2-5 TRBD1 few TRBV11-3
CASSFTSGRADEQFF TGTGCCAGCAGCTTTACTAGCGGGAGGGCGGATGAGCAGTTCTTC TRBJ2-1 TRBD2 - TRBV7-3
CASRQPGRGNEKLFF TGTGCCAGCCGGCAGCCCGGACGGGGTAATGAAAAACTGTTTTTT TRBJ1-4 - - TRBV7-2
CATQRRTGWAKNIQYF TGTGCCACGCAACGAAGGACAGGGTGGGCCAAAAACATTCAGTACTTC TRBJ2-4 TRBD1 - TRBV15
CASSQGEGPYTEAFF TGTGCCAGCAGCCAAGGTGAGGGGCCCTACACTGAAGCTTTCTTT TRBJ1-1 - - TRBV3-1